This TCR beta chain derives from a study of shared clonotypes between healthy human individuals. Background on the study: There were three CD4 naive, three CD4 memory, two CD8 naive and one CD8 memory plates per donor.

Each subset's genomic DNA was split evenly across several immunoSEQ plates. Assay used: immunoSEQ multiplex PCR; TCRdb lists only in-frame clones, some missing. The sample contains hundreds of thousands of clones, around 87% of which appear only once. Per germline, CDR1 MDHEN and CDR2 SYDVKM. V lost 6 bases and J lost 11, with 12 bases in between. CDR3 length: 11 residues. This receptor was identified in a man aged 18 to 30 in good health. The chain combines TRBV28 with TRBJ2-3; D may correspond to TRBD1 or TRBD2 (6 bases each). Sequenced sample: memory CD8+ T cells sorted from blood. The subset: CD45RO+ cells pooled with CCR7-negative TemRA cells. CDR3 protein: CASRGGLKQYF. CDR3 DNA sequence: TGTGCCAGCAGGGGGGGCTTAAAGCAGTATTTT.